This T cell receptor beta chain was identified during a study of human CD8 memory T cell subsets (TCRdb year 2020). Turning to the overall study: The clonal relationships among stem-like (TSTEM), progenitor exhausted-like (TPEX) and effector memory CD8+ T cell subsets were assessed by comparing the TCRbeta repertoires of these subsets. Six donors each provided TSTEM, TPEX and effector memory subsets, and TCRbeta repertoires were obtained from all six.

What the study reported, not specific to this receptor: Sequencing was limited to TCRbeta chains, and the repertoire comparisons were based on more than 5 donors analyzed with paired t-tests and Bonferroni correction. Chao1 estimates suggested greater repertoire diversity in TSTEM than in TPEX subsets, potentially reflecting a broader range of specificities. The stem-like TSTEM and TPEX subsets each shared clonotypes with effector memory cells, but the TSTEM and TPEX repertoires had minimal overlap with each other, suggesting distinct antigen spectra. Normalized Shannon-Wiener diversity was similarly high in TSTEM and TPEX subsets, while effector memory subsets were less diverse by comparison.

CDR1 and CDR2 are read off the germline V gene as KGHDR and SFDVKD. Including the terminal cysteine and phenylalanine, the CDR3 comprises 17 residues. No DNA accompanies this entry. Density gradient separation was used to isolate peripheral blood mononuclear cells from healthy donor buffy coats. Negative magnetic separation using EasySep or MojoSort CD8+ T cell isolation kits was how the study enriched total CD8+ T cells. For each subset, total RNA was extracted using an RNeasy Mini Kit from duplicate vials of some 160,000 sorted CD8+ T cells. PBMCs were used either fresh or after cryopreservation in fetal bovine serum containing 10% DMSO. Fluorescence-activated cell sorting on a FACSAria III was used to sort the CD8+ T cell subsets to purity. A Human TCR Profiling Kit was used to prepare UMI-labeled 5' RACE TCRbeta libraries. Every TCRbeta library was prepared in parallel with an identical number of PCR cycles. On the study's bioinformatics: Between roughly 2,800 and 18,000 functional CDR3beta clonotypes were contained in each TCRbeta library. UMI extraction and consensus assembly used MIGEC 1.2.9, requiring at least three reads per UMI. MiXCR 3.0.3 was used to extract the in-frame CDR3beta repertoires. After each sample was downsampled to 42,000 randomly selected UMIs, diversity metrics were computed in VDJtools 1.2.1. For the top 3,000 clones of each sample pair, the repertoire overlap metrics D, R and F2 were calculated in VDJtools. One entry per CDR3 protein sequence results from the TCRdb reprocessing of the reads, with DNA left out. These V and J calls are TCRdb output, not the study's own analysis. This specimen's table enumerates under 5,000 distinct CDR3 sequences. The ten largest clones represent about 35% of the sample.

Note on this clonotype: Its specific antigen is unknown.

The clonotype was recovered from a human donor in good health. This sequence uses TRBV24-1 and TRBJ2-1; TCRdb names TRBD2, which stays unverified in the absence of DNA. Input material: CD8+ T cells from PBMCs. The CDR3 protein: CATSEASGGGSYNEQFF.